This T cell receptor (beta chain) stems from a study of T cells in Graves' hyperthyroidism and ophthalmopathy (dated by TCRdb to the late 2010s). Looking at the study overall: Peripheral blood was sampled at the time of initial diagnosis, prior to any treatment. Whether ophthalmopathy could be predicted prospectively was tested in an independent validation cohort made up of roughly 20 hyperthyroidism patients plus 17 patients who later progressed to ophthalmopathy. The approximately 98 discovery patients were randomly divided into training and test sets at a 7:3 ratio. TCR V-J signatures able to tell the groups apart were searched for in a discovery cohort of 95 to 100 patients, of whom 40 to 45 had Graves' ophthalmopathy and 57 had stable Graves' hyperthyroidism. Thyroid tissue and blood T-cell repertoires from about 6 Graves' hyperthyroidism patients were also compared in the study. After sampling, hyperthyroidism patients received methimazole starting at 30 mg daily, and ophthalmopathy patients received high-dose intravenous methylprednisolone. The paper describes TCR Vbeta CDR3 sequencing of around 140 peripheral blood samples, made up of 43 ophthalmopathy patients, more than 70 hyperthyroidism patients and some 17 progressor patients.

Broader findings and caveats from the paper: Most expanded thyroid clonotypes (frequency above 0.001) were also detected in blood, suggesting blood repertoires may reflect thyroid immune responses. A 13 V-J signature model separated ophthalmopathy from stable hyperthyroidism, with roughly 88% sensitivity and about 81% specificity in cross-validation and 80%/75% in testing. No statistical method was used to set the sample size in advance, and investigators knew the group allocation. During validation, the model predicted progression to ophthalmopathy a median of roughly 7.1 months ahead of onset, with roughly 65% sensitivity and roughly 75% specificity.

The hyperthyroidism patients were between 18 and 65 years old and newly diagnosed, with a disease duration of less than 2 months. Any patient with an uncontrolled infection, another autoimmune disease, pregnancy or lactation was excluded. Diagnoses relied on clinical symptoms, serum thyroxine and TRAb, thyroid ultrasound and orbital computed tomography. Blood from progressor patients was collected at the time of first diagnosis with hyperthyroidism, before any ophthalmopathy symptoms had appeared. PBMCs were isolated from around 10 ml of fresh peripheral blood by Ficoll-Paque density gradient centrifugation. Progressor patients were initially diagnosed with Graves' hyperthyroidism and developed ophthalmopathy during follow-up. Total RNA was extracted using Trizol reagent, and RNA quality was assessed on an Agilent 2100 Bioanalyzer. Amplification of TCR beta CDR3 regions was carried out from RNA transcripts. For the first round of RT-PCR on the TCR CDR3, the HTBI primer set was used together with the Qiagen OneStep RT-PCR kit. A second multiplex PCR round built the libraries, followed by size selection and purification. Paired-end sequencing of the libraries was performed with 100 bp reads on an Illumina HiSeq2000. As for the original processing: Raw data were processed with SOAPnuke, discarding reads with adapters, uncalled bases, mean Phred below 15, or no exact constant-primer or identifier match. COPE v1.2.5 was used to merge high-quality paired reads, and clonotypes were defined as unique nucleotide sequences. MiTCR v1.1 was used to align clonotypes to the IMGT TRBV, TRBD and TRBJ reference segments. Only V-J combinations with frequency above 0.0001, covering about 99% of repertoires, were analysed. The TCS score was defined as F50 (clonal expansion) divided by E x V (chaos), with BLOSUM62-based TCRdist calculated between CDR3 peptides within each V-J. Welch's t-statistics and random forest reduced 500 to 550 V-J features to 13, which were used in a naive Bayes classifier (R e1071). Starting from the raw public reads, TCRdb applied fastp trimming at Q25, assembled clones with MiXCR and retained in-frame beta chains. Each CDR3 protein gets just one entry, which takes the most common genes and DNA from the rows behind it. TCRdb assigned the V and J calls; the authors' analysis was not used. In all, the sample holds hundreds of thousands of distinct CDR3 sequences, and over 11% of those were seen once. The ten largest account for roughly 5.7% of the sample.

On this clonotype: The target of this receptor is not known. This sequence may be a read error, since a much larger clone differs from it by one base.

Spanning cysteine to phenylalanine, the CDR3 consists of 14 amino acids. Only the CDR3 portion is preserved as DNA: 42 bases, with reading frame beginning at the first base. Reading the germline V gene gives CDR1 SGHTA and CDR2 FQGNSA. This receptor was identified in a woman aged 25-40 years with Graves' hyperthyroidism that later progressed to Graves' ophthalmopathy. Sequencing input: blood. The rearranged chain carries TRBV7-2 and TRBJ2-3, and TRBD2 aligns with 7 junction nucleotides. The bases are TGTGCCAGCAGCCCAGGACTAGTAACAGATACGCGGTATTTT. It encodes CASSPGLVTDTRYF.